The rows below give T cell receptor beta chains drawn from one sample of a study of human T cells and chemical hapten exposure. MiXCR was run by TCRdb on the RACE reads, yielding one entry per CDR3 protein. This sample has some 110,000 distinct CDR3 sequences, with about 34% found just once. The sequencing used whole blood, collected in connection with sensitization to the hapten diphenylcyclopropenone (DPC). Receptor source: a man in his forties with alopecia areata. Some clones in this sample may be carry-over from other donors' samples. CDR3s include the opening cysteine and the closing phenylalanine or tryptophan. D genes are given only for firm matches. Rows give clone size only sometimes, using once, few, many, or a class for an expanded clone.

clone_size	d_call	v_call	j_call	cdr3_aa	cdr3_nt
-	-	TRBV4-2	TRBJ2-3	CASSQGTSLLARTDTQYF	TGTGCCAGCAGCCAAGGCACCTCCCTTCTAGCGAGAACAGATACGCAGTATTTT
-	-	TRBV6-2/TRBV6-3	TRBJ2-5	CASRQGETQYF	TGTGCCAGCAGGCAAGGGGAGACCCAGTACTTC
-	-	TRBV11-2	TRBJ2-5	CASSPTGVETQYF	TGTGCCAGCAGCCCGACGGGGGTGGAGACCCAGTACTTC
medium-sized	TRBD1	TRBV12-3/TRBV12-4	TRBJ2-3	CASNLTGLTDTQYF	TGTGCCAGCAATCTGACAGGGCTCACAGATACGCAGTATTTT
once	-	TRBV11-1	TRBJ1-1	CASSLRGAGGTEAFF	TGTGCCAGCAGCTTAAGGGGAGCTGGGGGCACTGAAGCTTTCTTT
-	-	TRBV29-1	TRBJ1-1	CSVPDRAISNTEAFF	TGCAGCGTCCCCGACAGAGCAATATCGAACACTGAAGCTTTCTTT
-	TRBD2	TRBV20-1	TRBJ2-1	CSASGGGTSGSYNEQFF	TGCAGTGCTAGTGGGGGGGGTACTAGCGGGAGTTACAATGAGCAGTTCTTC
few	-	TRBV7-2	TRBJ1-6	CASSFKSTGTMGSPLHF	TGTGCCAGCAGCTTTAAATCGACAGGCACTATGGGTTCACCCCTCCACTTT
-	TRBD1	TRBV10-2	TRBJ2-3	CASSERSRQGTDTQYF	TGCGCCAGCAGTGAGCGATCCCGACAGGGGACAGATACGCAGTATTTT
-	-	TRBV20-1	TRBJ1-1	CSARPASGATEAFF	TGCAGTGCTAGACCCGCTTCTGGGGCCACTGAAGCTTTCTTT
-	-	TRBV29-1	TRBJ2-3	CSVRLPGADTQYF	TGCAGCGTTCGTCTCCCGGGTGCAGATACGCAGTATTTT
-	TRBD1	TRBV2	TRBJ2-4	CASRRQGPDIQYF	TGTGCCAGCAGACGACAGGGACCAGACATTCAGTACTTC
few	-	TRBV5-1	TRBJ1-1	CASSLGDRTYTEAFF	TGCGCCAGCAGCTTGGGGGATAGGACGTACACTGAAGCTTTCTTT
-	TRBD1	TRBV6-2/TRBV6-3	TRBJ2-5	CASSRGQGSQQETQYF	TGTGCCAGCAGTCGGGGACAGGGGAGTCAGCAAGAGACCCAGTACTTC
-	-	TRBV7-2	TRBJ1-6	CASSFIQNNSPLHF	TGTGCCAGCAGCTTTATACAAAATAATTCACCCCTCCACTTT
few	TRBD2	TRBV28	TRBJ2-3	CASSSYQAGETDTQYF	TGTGCCAGCAGTTCCTATCAAGCGGGAGAAACAGATACGCAGTATTTT
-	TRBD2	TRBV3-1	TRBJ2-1	CASSPSGRAFNSYNEQFF	TGTGCCAGCAGCCCAAGCGGGAGGGCCTTCAACTCCTACAATGAGCAGTTCTTC
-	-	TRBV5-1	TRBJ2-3	CASSLAVTDTQYF	TGCGCCAGCAGCTTGGCGGTGACAGATACGCAGTATTTT
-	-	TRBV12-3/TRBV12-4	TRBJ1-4	CASSPVSGRNEKLFF	TGTGCCAGCAGTCCAGTCTCGGGGCGGAATGAAAAACTGTTTTTT
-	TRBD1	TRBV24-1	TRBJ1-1	CATSALPRPRGLRNEAFF	TGTGCCACCAGTGCCCTCCCCCGGCCCAGGGGGTTAAGAAATGAAGCTTTCTTT
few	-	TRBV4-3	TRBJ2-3	CASSQAWGLNTDTQYF	TGCGCCAGCAGCCAAGCATGGGGGTTGAACACAGATACGCAGTATTTT
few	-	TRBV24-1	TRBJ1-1	CATSGAANTEAFF	TGTGCCACCAGTGGTGCCGCGAACACTGAAGCTTTCTTT
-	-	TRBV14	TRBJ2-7	CASSQDLGRSYEQYF	TGTGCCAGCAGCCAAGATCTCGGCCGCTCCTACGAGCAGTACTTC
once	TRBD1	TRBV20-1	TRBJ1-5	CSARGQGIASNQPQHF	TGCAGTGCTAGAGGACAGGGGATAGCCAGCAATCAGCCCCAGCATTTT
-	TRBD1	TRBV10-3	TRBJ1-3	CAISAGTGSFTIYF	TGTGCCATCAGTGCCGGGACAGGGTCCTTCACCATATATTTT
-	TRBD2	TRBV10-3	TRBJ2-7	CAIGGLAGAYEQYF	TGTGCCATCGGTGGACTAGCGGGAGCCTACGAGCAGTACTTC